This TCR beta chain appears in the sequencing data of a study of T-cell memory formation after mild COVID-19. The CDR3 is made up of 14 amino acids. With 6 bases removed from V and 2 bases from J, the gap between germline ends came to 11 bases. A single record per CDR3 protein comes from TCRdb applying MiXCR to the 5' RACE reads. The table includes 350,000 to 550,000 distinct CDR3 sequences, about 20% detected once. Material: PBMCs or a T cell subset sorted from them (not recorded which). The chain joins TRBV12-3 or TRBV12-4 to TRBJ1-5; D possibly corresponds to TRBD1 (6 bases). This receptor was identified in a man aged 18 to 30 who had mild COVID-19 (a few samples of this study predate the infection). Cell type and time point are not known. CDR3 nucleotide sequence: TGTGCCAGCAGGGACAGCCTTGGCAATCAGCCCCAGCATTTT. Its translation is CASRDSLGNQPQHF.